Ten or more counts support the clone carrying this T cell receptor beta chain. Antigen unknown. RNA transcripts were the template for amplifying TCR beta CDR3 regions. TCR CDR3 underwent first-round RT-PCR with the HTBI primer set. From the multiplex PCR reads, TCRdb called clonotypes with MiXCR, one entry per CDR3 protein. This sample has approximately 370,000 distinct CDR3 sequences, with more than 13% found just once. The data originate from a study of T cells in Graves' hyperthyroidism and ophthalmopathy. The overall study: Peripheral blood sampling occurred at initial diagnosis, before any treatment.

Study-wide points: Most expanded thyroid clonotypes above 0.001 also appeared in blood.

The germline V and J ends were trimmed by 6 bases and 5 bases, with 16 bases remaining between them. Germline values: CDR1 MDHEN, CDR2 SYDVKM. The CDR3 extends over 14 amino acids. Isolation of PBMCs was performed on around 9.3 ml fresh peripheral blood. Sequencing was carried out using blood. The chain combines TRBV28 with TRBJ2-5; D could derive from TRBD1 or TRBD2 (5 bases each). The sequence derives from a woman between 25 and 40 years old with Graves' hyperthyroidism. CDR3 protein: CASRLGQGGETQYF. In DNA, the CDR3 is TGTGCCAGCAGACTAGGCCAGGGCGGGGAGACCCAGTACTTC.